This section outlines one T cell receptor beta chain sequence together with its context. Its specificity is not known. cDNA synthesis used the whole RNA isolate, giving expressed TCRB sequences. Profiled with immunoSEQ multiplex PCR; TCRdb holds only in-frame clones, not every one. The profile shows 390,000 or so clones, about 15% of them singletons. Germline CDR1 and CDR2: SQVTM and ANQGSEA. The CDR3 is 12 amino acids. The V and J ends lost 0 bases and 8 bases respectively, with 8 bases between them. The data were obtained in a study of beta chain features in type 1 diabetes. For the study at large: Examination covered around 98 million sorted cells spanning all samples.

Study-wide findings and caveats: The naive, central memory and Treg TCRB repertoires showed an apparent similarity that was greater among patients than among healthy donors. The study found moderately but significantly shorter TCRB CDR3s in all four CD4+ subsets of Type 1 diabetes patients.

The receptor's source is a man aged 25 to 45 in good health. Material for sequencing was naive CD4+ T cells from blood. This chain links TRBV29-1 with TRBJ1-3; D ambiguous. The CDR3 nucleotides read TGCAGCGTTGAAGAGGGAAGAGACACCATATATTTT. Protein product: CSVEEGRDTIYF. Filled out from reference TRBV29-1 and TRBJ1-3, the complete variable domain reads SAVISQKPSRDICQRGTSLTIQCQVDSQVTMMFWYRQQPGQSLTLIATANQGSEATYESGFVIDKFPISRPNLTFSTLTVSNMSPEDSSIYLCSVEEGRDTIYFGEGSWLTVV.